These 32 T cell receptor beta chains were all obtained from the same sample, sequenced in a study of blood T cell repertoires in COVID-19. TCRdb's copy holds only in-frame clones and misses some; the assay was immunoSEQ multiplex PCR. The table records 150,000 or so clones, roughly 82% of them present only once. The source material was peripheral blood. Source of these receptors: a woman aged 45-65 years in a cohort sampled during active or convalescent COVID-19.

This clone was seen once. The chain carries TRBV12-5 and TRBJ1-2; D ambiguous. V was trimmed by 5 bases and J by 8 bases, leaving 12 bases between them. Germline V gene data show CDR1 as LGHNT and CDR2 as FRNRAP. There are 12 residues in the CDR3. The CDR3 loop is CASGATGGGYTF. CDR3 DNA: TGTGCTAGTGGTGCGACGGGAGGAGGCTACACCTTC.

The gene calls are TRBV29-1 and TRBJ1-2, with TRBD1 identical over 8 bases. This CDR3 is built from 15 residues. The germline gives CDR1 SQVTM, CDR2 ANQGSEA. J was trimmed by 4 bases and V by 2 bases; bases with no gene match: 9. CDR3 nucleotide sequence: TGCAGCGTTGAAATTCTTGACAGGGGCTCCTATGGCTACACCTTC. It specifies CSVEILDRGSYGYTF.

This chain uses TRBV29-1 with TRBJ1-2, with 10 nucleotides matching TRBD1. CDR3 length: 13 residues. The germline CDR1 and CDR2 sequences are SQVTM and ANQGSEA. J gave up 3 bases and V 6 bases, and 4 bases lay outside the gene matches. This CDR3 is CSVDGQGDYGYTF. CDR3 DNA: TGCAGCGTGGATGGACAGGGGGACTATGGCTACACCTTC.

This rearrangement joins TRBV28 to TRBJ1-2, with D hard to call. CDR1 and CDR2 from the germline V gene are MDHEN and SYDVKM. The CDR3 length is 13 residues. With 1 base removed from V and 7 bases from J, the gap between germline ends came to 10 bases. CDR3 sequence: CASSLSGKGGYTF. The CDR3 coding sequence is TGTGCCAGCAGTTTATCGGGGAAAGGTGGCTACACCTTC.

This clone came up once. The CDR3 loop is CASSDLTGDTQYF. CDR3 in DNA: TGTGCCAGCAGTGACCTAACAGGGGATACGCAGTATTTT. The chain couples TRBV6-4 to TRBJ2-3, with TRBD1 as a possible D gene (6 bases). V was pared by 2 bases and J by 6 bases, with 9 bases between. CDR1 and CDR2 (germline): MRHNA, SNTAGT. The CDR3 has 13 amino acids.

This clone was seen a few times. J is TRBJ1-1 and V is TRBV7-2; D not resolved. The V and J ends lost 5 bases and 4 bases respectively, with 23 bases between them. Germline V gene data show CDR1 as SGHTA and CDR2 as FQGNSA. CDR3 length equals 17 residues. The CDR3 coding sequence is TGTGCCAGCAGCGCGAGAGATAGAGTCGTTTCAGGCACTGAAGCTTTCTTT. This sequence encodes CASSARDRVVSGTEAFF.

V usage is TRBV7-2 and J usage is TRBJ2-3; 7 bases fit TRBD1. The CDR3 loop spans 14 amino acids. Germline V gene data show CDR1 as SGHTA and CDR2 as FQGNSA. V lost 4 bases and J lost 2; bases outside the gene matches: 3. CDR3 in DNA: TGTGCCAGCAGCTCGGACAGGTACACAGATACGCAGTATTTT. Translation gives CASSSDRYTDTQYF. Full variable domain (remainder filled in from reference TRBV7-2 and TRBJ2-3): GAGVSQSPSNKVTEKGKDVELRCDPISGHTALYWYRQSLGQGLEFLIYFQGNSAPDKSGLPSDRFSAERTGGSVSTLTIQRTQQEDSAVYLCASSSDRYTDTQYFGPGTRLTVL.

This clone was seen just once. The V and J genes are TRBV7-8 and TRBJ1-6, with TRBD1 matching 8 bases. The CDR3 sequence is 15 residues long. The V gene's germline CDR1 is SGHVS and CDR2 FQNEAQ. The V and J ends lost 4 bases and 6 bases, in that order; junction bases with no gene match: 5. The CDR3 region has the DNA TGTGCCAGCAGCTCTCAGGGGGCAGGTAATTCACCCCTCCACTTT. Amino acid sequence: CASSSQGAGNSPLHF.

V and J are TRBV5-3 and TRBJ2-7; maybe TRBD1 (6 bases). TRBV5-3 is an ORF for which the function is uncertain. The CDR3 spans 15 residues. V lost 4 bases and J 0 bases, leaving 14 bases between the germline ends. CDR3 nucleotide sequence: TGTGCCAGAAGCCTACGACAGGAGGCCTCCTACGAGCAGTACTTC. Translated, it gives CARSLRQEASYEQYF.

V gene TRBV2 combines with J gene TRBJ2-7; 8 nucleotides line up with TRBD2. V shed 6 bases, J shed 3 bases, and the junction held 4 bases outside the gene matches. The CDR3 runs 13 residues. Per germline, CDR1 SNHLY and CDR2 FYNNEI. For the CDR3, the DNA is TGTGCCAGCAGGGCAACTAGCGGCTACGAGCAGTACTTC. Translated: CASRATSGYEQYF.

The rearrangement uses TRBV30 and TRBJ1-2; unclear D gene. Germline CDR1 and CDR2: GTSNPN and SVGIG (reference sequence). The CDR3 has 12 amino acids. The germline V and J ends were trimmed by 7 bases and 8 bases, with 17 bases remaining between them. The DNA of the CDR3 is TGTGCCTTAACGGTTTCGTCCGCGGGCTACACCTTC. Its translation: CALTVSSAGYTF. The whole variable domain, remainder taken from reference TRBV30 and TRBJ1-2, is SQTIHQWPATLVQPVGSPLSLECTVEGTSNPNLYWYRQAAGRGLQLLFYSVGIGQISSEVPQNLSASRPQDRQFILSSKKLLLSDSGFYLCALTVSSAGYTFGSGTRLTVV.

The sample holds a few counts of this clone. Other nucleotide sequences from this sample produce the same CDR3. The CDR3 DNA reads TGTGCCAGTACTCCGGGGTATGGCTACACCTTC. Its translation: CASTPGYGYTF. The rearrangement joins TRBV19 to TRBJ1-2, with D unclear. Germline V gene lookup returns CDR1 LNHDA and CDR2 SQIVND (reference sequence). The ends were cut back, 7 bases at V and 5 bases at J, with 8 bases in the middle. This CDR3 is 11 amino acids long.

V is TRBV29-1 and J is TRBJ1-2; no clear D. V lost 8 bases and J lost 0, with 10 bases in between. Germline CDR1 is SQVTM and CDR2 is ANQGSEA. The CDR3 length is 12 residues. The CDR3 reads CSSDTSNYGYTF. For the CDR3, the DNA is TGCAGCTCTGACACATCTAACTATGGCTACACCTTC.

This chain links TRBV29-1 with TRBJ2-2; 16 bases fit TRBD2. V gave up 7 bases and J gave up 2 bases; unmatched junction bases: 13. The CDR3 has 19 amino acids. Looked up from germline, CDR1 is SQVTM and CDR2 is ANQGSEA. The CDR3 DNA reads as TGCAGCGCAAAGCGTCCCGGGACTAGCGGGGGGGCCAACACCGGGGAGCTGTTTTTT. This gives the protein CSAKRPGTSGGANTGELFF.

The chain uses TRBV11-3 and TRBJ2-1, with TRBD1 as a possible D gene (5 bases). Trimming stripped 1 base from V and 3 bases from J, with 10 bases between. The germline gives CDR1 SGHNT, CDR2 YENEEA. The CDR3 has 15 amino acids. CDR3: CASSLGTPVYNEQFF. The DNA for the CDR3 is TGTGCCAGCAGCTTAGGGACACCCGTCTACAATGAGCAGTTCTTC.

The gene calls are TRBV2 and TRBJ2-7, with a tentative D call TRBD1 (6 bases). Germline V gene sequence: CDR1 SNHLY, CDR2 FYNNEI. Trimming pared 2 bases from V and 4 bases from J, leaving 12 bases between. The CDR3 is made up of 14 amino acids. The CDR3 DNA is TGTGCCAGCAGTGAAATCTGGCAGGGGTACGAGCAGTACTTC. Protein sequence: CASSEIWQGYEQYF.

The rearrangement uses TRBV6-5 and TRBJ1-1; the D gene is possibly TRBD1 (6 bases). The germline V gene encodes CDR1 MNHEY and CDR2 SVGAGI. This CDR3 is 13 amino acids long. V was trimmed by 10 bases and J by 0 bases, leaving 12 bases between them. Here the CDR3 DNA reads TGTGCCACTGGACAGACACTGAACACTGAAGCTTTCTTT. It codes for CATGQTLNTEAFF.

The gene calls are TRBV6-5 and TRBJ1-1; no definite D call. The CDR3 totals 14 residues. V lost 7 bases and J 1 base, leaving 13 bases between the germline ends. CDR1 and CDR2 from the germline V gene are MNHEY and SVGAGI. CDR3 region: CASNLDRGNTEAFF. The CDR3 DNA follows: TGTGCCAGCAACTTAGACCGGGGGAACACTGAAGCTTTCTTT.

V gene TRBV2 combines with J gene TRBJ1-2; D remains unclear. Germline loops: CDR1 SNHLY, CDR2 FYNNEI. Trimming removed 2 bases at V and 0 bases at J, with 10 bases between. This CDR3 is built from 15 residues. DNA of the CDR3: TGTGCCAGCAGTGAATTGACGGAGGCTAACTATGGCTACACCTTC. It yields the protein CASSELTEANYGYTF.

The V call is TRBV5-6, the J call TRBJ1-2; possibly TRBD1 for D (6 bases). The CDR3 is 12 amino acids. Per germline, CDR1 SGHDT and CDR2 YYEEEE. The V gene lost 7 bases and the J gene lost 4 bases, with 11 bases spanning the gap. The CDR3 here is CASHRTVYGYTF. DNA of the CDR3: TGTGCCAGCCACCGGACAGTCTATGGCTACACCTTC.

The rearrangement joins TRBV3-1 (or the pseudogene TRBV3-2) to TRBJ2-1; TRBD2 matches 8 bases. With V trimmed by 7 bases and J by 6 bases, 11 bases remained unmatched. Germline CDR1 LGHDT, CDR2 YNNKEL (reference sequence). The CDR3 consists of 15 residues. The chain's CDR3 is CASIHGGGGRNEQFF. The CDR3 DNA is TGTGCCAGCATCCACGGGGGCGGGGGGCGCAATGAGCAGTTCTTC.

V gene TRBV19 combines with J gene TRBJ1-2; D unresolved. This CDR3 is 13 amino acids long. Trimming cost V 1 base and J 4 bases, with 7 bases left between them. Germline values: CDR1 LNHDA, CDR2 SQIVND (reference sequence). CDR3 nucleotides: TGTGCCAGTAGTATAGGGTATAGCTATGGCTACACCTTC. It translates to CASSIGYSYGYTF.

The chain uses TRBV19 and TRBJ1-6; the D gene is possibly TRBD1 (5 bases). The CDR3 sequence is 16 residues long. The germline CDR1 and CDR2 sequences are LNHDA and SQIVND (reference sequence). V dropped 6 bases and J dropped 7 bases, with 19 bases sitting between them. The CDR3 reads CASRGGSTDGNSPLHF. In DNA form, the CDR3 reads TGTGCCAGTAGGGGGGGATCGACCGACGGGAATTCACCCCTCCACTTT.

The chain is built from TRBV19 and TRBJ2-3, with TRBD1 matching 10 bases. The junction had 8 bases not matched to a gene; V was cut back by 4 bases and J by 7 bases. Germline V gene data show CDR1 as LNHDA and CDR2 as SQIVND (reference sequence). CDR3 length: 15 residues. The CDR3 nucleotides read TGTGCCAGTAGTACCTACCGACAGGGGGCATATACGCAGTATTTT. This encodes CASSTYRQGAYTQYF.

V and J are TRBV23-1 and TRBJ1-1; tentative D call: TRBD1 (5 bases). TRBV23-1 is identified as an open reading frame with a role that is uncertain. Trimming took off 4 bases at V and 1 base at J, with 10 bases between the two ends. CDR3 length: 14 residues. As DNA, the CDR3 is TGCGCCAGCAGTCCGGGGGGGGAGAACACTGAAGCTTTCTTT. This encodes CASSPGGENTEAFF.

The V gene is TRBV19, the J gene TRBJ1-4; TRBD1 is a possible D gene (5 bases). This CDR3 comprises 15 residues. Trimming removed 5 bases at V and 4 bases at J, with 14 bases between. Germline-derived CDR1 and CDR2 are LNHDA and SQIVND (reference sequence). CDR3 residues: CASSSGLPGNEKLFF. The CDR3 DNA reads TGTGCCAGTAGTTCGGGACTGCCGGGTAATGAAAAACTGTTTTTT.

The rearrangement joins TRBV10-3 to TRBJ1-1, with 10 bases that match TRBD1. Germline trimming cut 4 bases from V and 4 bases from J; bases unmatched to any gene: 9. CDR3 size: 16 residues. From germline, CDR1 is ENHRY and CDR2 SYGVKD. CDR3 amino acids: CAISGRQGARGTEAFF. The CDR3 DNA reads TGTGCCATCAGTGGTAGACAGGGGGCGCGTGGCACTGAAGCTTTCTTT.

CDR3 sequence reads: CASSNQADTQYF. The DNA for the CDR3 is TGTGCCAGCAGCAACCAGGCAGATACGCAGTATTTT. The chain couples TRBV5-8 to TRBJ2-3; D is ambiguous. The V gene lost 4 bases and the J gene lost 4 bases, with 7 bases spanning the gap. Germline assignment: CDR1 SGHTS and CDR2 YDEGEE. The CDR3 extends over 12 amino acids. The variable domain in full, completed from reference TRBV5-8 and TRBJ2-3, reads EAGVTQSPTHLIKTRGQQATLRCSPISGHTSVYWYQQALGLGLQFLLWYDEGEERNRGNFPPRFSGRQFPNYSSELNVNALELEDSALYLCASSNQADTQYFGPGTRLTVL.

This chain joins TRBV5-1 and TRBJ2-2, with 8 bases that match TRBD2. Germline V CDR1 and CDR2: SGHRS, YFSETQ. The CDR3 totals 15 residues. J lost 2 bases, V lost 7 bases, and 7 bases had no gene match. CDR3 nucleotide sequence: TGCGCCAGCCGAAGCGGGGGAGTTAACACCGGGGAGCTGTTTTTT. Its protein is CASRSGGVNTGELFF.

This clone was observed a few times. The genes are TRBV4-2 and TRBJ2-7, with 10 bases aligning to TRBD2. The germline V gene has CDR1 LGHNA and CDR2 YNFKEQ. The CDR3 length is 15 residues. V lost 0 bases to trimming and J lost 6 bases; unmatched junction nucleotides: 5. CDR3 nucleotides: TGTGCCAGCAGCCAAGAGCTAGCGGGGGCGGTCGAGCAGTACTTC. Protein product: CASSQELAGAVEQYF.

The chain employs TRBV11-3 and TRBJ2-2, with 7 bases aligning to TRBD1. Germline trimming cut 3 bases from V and 6 bases from J; bases unmatched to any gene: 4. This CDR3 contains 14 residues. Germline assignment: CDR1 SGHNT and CDR2 YENEEA. The CDR3 region is CASSFQGVAGELFF. The CDR3, as DNA: TGTGCCAGCAGCTTCCAGGGGGTGGCCGGGGAGCTGTTTTTT.

The chain recombines TRBV11-2 with TRBJ1-5; D is uncertain. Germline V lookup: CDR1 SGHAT, CDR2 FQNNGV. Trimming took off 5 bases at V and 6 bases at J, with 14 bases between the two ends. CDR3 length: 14 amino acids. CDR3 amino acids: CASSRPGEGQPQHF. In DNA, the CDR3 is TGTGCCAGCAGCCGTCCGGGAGAGGGTCAGCCCCAGCATTTT.